These T cell receptor beta chains were read from a single sample in a study of T cells after yellow fever vaccination. Via MiXCR, TCRdb re-called the 5' RACE reads, giving one row per CDR3 protein. The profile shows a few hundred thousand distinct CDR3 sequences, under 7.5% of them singletons. The sequenced sample was PBMCs, obtained 5 days after the yellow fever booster vaccination. The receptors here all came from a man aged 25-40 years who received the YFV17D yellow fever vaccine. Each CDR3 is given with its conserved first and last residue. The D gene is left open where the match is weak. Clone size is shown for a subset of rows, as once, few, many or a class of expanded clone.

TRBJ2-7 | TRBV7-9 | 16 | NA | few | TGTGCCAGCAGCTCCGCAATGATGGGGGGGCCCAACGAGCAGTACTTC | CASSSAMMGGPNEQYF
TRBJ2-2 | TRBV28 | 15 | NA | many | TGTGCCAGCAGCCGAGGGGCAGGGGTTACCGGGGAGCTGTTTTTT | CASSRGAGVTGELFF
TRBJ2-7 | TRBV29-1 | 13 | NA | NA | TGCAGCAACCGGTTCGGGAGTAGTACCGAGCAGTACTTC | CSNRFGSSTEQYF
TRBJ2-3 | TRBV6-1 | 14 | NA | NA | TGTGCCAGCACCGCACAGGACACCACAGATACGCAGTATTTT | CASTAQDTTDTQYF
TRBJ1-2 | TRBV2 | 13 | NA | many | TGTGCCAGTTCCTGGGCCCGAGCGGGCGGCTACACCTTC | CASSWARAGGYTF
TRBJ2-7 | TRBV6-1 | 15 | TRBD2 | many | TGTGCCAGCAACGACGGCGGGAGGGCTTCCTACGAGCAGTACTTC | CASNDGGRASYEQYF
TRBJ1-5 | TRBV20-1 | 16 | NA | NA | TGCAGTGCTAGAGGCCCTTCCGGGAAGGGGAATCAGCCCCAGCATTTT | CSARGPSGKGNQPQHF
TRBJ1-1 | TRBV7-6 | 15 | NA | many | TGTGCCAGCAGCCCAGGGGCCAGCTTGGGCACTGAAGCTTTCTTT | CASSPGASLGTEAFF
TRBJ2-7 | TRBV6-5 | 11 | NA | NA | TGTGCCGCCGGGACTTCCTACGAGCAGTACTTC | CAAGTSYEQYF
TRBJ1-5 | TRBV12-3/TRBV12-4 | 14 | NA | many | TGTGCCAGCAGTCTCACAGGGCCGGAGCAGCCCCAGCATTTT | CASSLTGPEQPQHF
TRBJ2-2 | TRBV7-6 | 14 | NA | many | TGTGCCAGCAGCCAACAAGAGAACACCGGGGAGCTGTTTTTT | CASSQQENTGELFF
TRBJ2-2 | TRBV5-1 | 15 | NA | many | TGCGCCAGCAGGATTGGGAACGCGAACACCGGGGAGCTGTTTTTT | CASRIGNANTGELFF
TRBJ2-3 | TRBV24-1 | 14 | NA | few | TGTGCCACCACACCTGGGCCCCCCGTGGGTACGCAGTATTTT | CATTPGPPVGTQYF
TRBJ2-7 | TRBV20-1 | 14 | NA | NA | TGCAGTGCTAGATCCAACGGGAGAGGGTACGAGCAGTACTTC | CSARSNGRGYEQYF
TRBJ2-5 | TRBV5-4 | 12 | NA | few | TGTGCCAGCAGTAAAGGGATGGAGACCCAGTACTTC | CASSKGMETQYF
TRBJ2-7 | TRBV7-2 | 16 | TRBD2 | few | TGTGCCAGCAGCTTAGCCAGCACTAGCGGGTCGTACGAGCAGTACTTC | CASSLASTSGSYEQYF
TRBJ2-1 | TRBV12-3/TRBV12-4 | 12 | NA | NA | TGTGCCAGCGGCCCCCGGGCAAATGAGCAGTTCTTC | CASGPRANEQFF
TRBJ2-5 | TRBV20-1 | 16 | NA | many | TGCAGTGCTCTGTCCCGGGACCGCAATTTGGAGGGGACCCAGTACTTC | CSALSRDRNLEGTQYF
TRBJ2-7 | TRBV20-1 | 14 | NA | NA | TGCAGTGCTAGAGATCCCGGCGGCTCCTACGAGCAGTACTTC | CSARDPGGSYEQYF
TRBJ2-5 | TRBV15 | 15 | TRBD2 | NA | TGTGCCACCAGCAGAGGGGGCGGGAGCCCCGAGACCCAGTACTTC | CATSRGGGSPETQYF
TRBJ2-1 | TRBV7-9 | 16 | NA | few | TGTGCCAGCAGCTTGGGCGGGGTCGTCACGACGAATGAGCAGTTCTTC | CASSLGGVVTTNEQFF
TRBJ2-5 | TRBV20-1 | 10 | NA | many | TGCAGTGCTAGTGAGGAGACCCAGTACTTC | CSASEETQYF
TRBJ2-1 | TRBV11-2 | 15 | TRBD1 | many | TGTGCCAGCAGCCCCCCGGGACAGGGGGCAAATGAGCAGTTCTTC | CASSPPGQGANEQFF